The clone carrying this T cell receptor beta chain occurred once. The data derive from a study of blood T cell repertoires in COVID-19. Participants were aged roughly 18 to 90 years from 24 US areas. Categorization into cohorts depended on clinical history that participants reported. The authors' processing: For nucleated cells, counts were estimated from reference gene primer amplification. Generated by immunoSEQ multiplex PCR, the TCRdb table keeps only in-frame clones and is missing some. For V, J and clone size, that table is used; D and trimming come from the DNA. Of 150,000 or so clones listed, roughly 87% are singletons. This TCR came from a human donor with acute COVID-19. The donor label of this sample is uncertain. Sequencing used PBMCs or T cells enriched from blood (not recorded which).

DNA of the CDR3: TGTGCTAGTGGTTTGAGGGTTGACAGGGGGCTTCTTCTAGCCAAAAACATTCAGTACTTC. It encodes CASGLRVDRGLLLAKNIQYF. The V gene is TRBV12-5, the J gene TRBJ2-4, with TRBD1 matching over 10 bases. Germline CDR1 LGHNT, CDR2 FRNRAP. The J segment lost 0 bases and the V segment lost 2 bases, leaving 13 bases of the junction unmatched. This CDR3 contains 20 residues.